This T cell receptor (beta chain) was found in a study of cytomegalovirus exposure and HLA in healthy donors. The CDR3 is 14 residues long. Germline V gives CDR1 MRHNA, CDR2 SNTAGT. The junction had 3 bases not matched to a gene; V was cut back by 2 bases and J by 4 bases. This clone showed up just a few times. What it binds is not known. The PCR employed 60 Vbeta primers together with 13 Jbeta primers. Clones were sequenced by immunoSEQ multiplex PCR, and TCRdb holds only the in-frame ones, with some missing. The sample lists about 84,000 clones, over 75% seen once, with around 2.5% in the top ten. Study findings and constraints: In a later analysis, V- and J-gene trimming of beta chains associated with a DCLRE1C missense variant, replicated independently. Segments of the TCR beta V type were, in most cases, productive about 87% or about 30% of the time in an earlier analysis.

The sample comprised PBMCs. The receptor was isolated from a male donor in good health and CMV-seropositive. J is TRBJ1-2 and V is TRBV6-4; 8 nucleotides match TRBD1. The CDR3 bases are TGTGCCAGCAGTGACGGACAGGGCGGCTATGGCTACACCTTC. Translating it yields CASSDGQGGYGYTF.